These 24 T cell receptor beta chains came from one sample sequenced in a study of blood T cell repertoires in COVID-19. Profiling relied on immunoSEQ multiplex PCR, and the TCRdb table lists in-frame clones only, not all of them. Of about 20,000 clones listed, more than 80% are singletons. Sequencing was done on a sample of peripheral blood. These receptors all come from a human donor in a cohort sampled during active COVID-19.

The V gene is TRBV7-9, the J gene TRBJ1-1, with D uncertain. V was clipped by 3 bases and J by 0 bases, with 5 bases between them. The CDR3 has 13 amino acids. Germline CDR1 and CDR2: SEHNR and FQNEAQ (reference sequence). The CDR3 sequence: CASSFFMNTEAFF. CDR3 coding DNA: TGTGCCAGCAGCTTCTTTATGAACACTGAAGCTTTCTTT.

The chain couples TRBV25-1 to TRBJ1-2, with 9 positions matching TRBD1. V lost 9 bases and J lost 6; bases outside the gene matches: 5. The CDR3 totals 12 residues. Per the germline V gene, CDR1 is MGHDK and CDR2 is SYGVNS. DNA of the CDR3: TGTGCCAGTCGAACAGGGGGCGATGGCTACACCTTC. It specifies CASRTGGDGYTF.

The chain has TRBV6-5 and TRBJ1-3, with D possibly matching TRBD1 (5 bases). Germline CDR1 is MNHEY and CDR2 is SVGAGI. CDR3 length: 13 residues. V lost 6 bases, J lost 4 bases, and 10 bases lay in between. CDR3 loop: CASSAGEGNTIYF. CDR3 coding DNA: TGTGCCAGCAGCGCGGGGGAAGGAAACACCATATATTTT.

This rearrangement joins TRBV10-3 to TRBJ2-1; D is undetermined. This CDR3 spans 15 amino acids. Germline V gene data show CDR1 as ENHRY and CDR2 as SYGVKD. Deletions cut 0 bases from V and 5 bases from J, with 11 bases between. This CDR3 reads CAISESINYHNEQFF. The CDR3 DNA reads TGTGCCATCAGTGAGTCGATCAACTACCACAATGAGCAGTTCTTC.

DNA for the CDR3: TGTGCCAGCAGCCTCCGATCAGGGGGGTCTGAAGCTTTCTTT. Translation: CASSLRSGGSEAFF. This chain joins TRBV11-3 and TRBJ1-1; 7 bases are shared with TRBD1. The CDR3 spans 14 residues. CDR1 is SGHNT, CDR2 YENEEA, per germline. V gave up 5 bases and J gave up 6 bases; unmatched junction bases: 9.

By frequency in the sample, this clone is medium-sized. The chain recombines TRBV7-6 with TRBJ2-1, with D perhaps matching TRBD2 (6 bases). Germline lookup yields CDR1 SGHVS and CDR2 FNYEAQ. The CDR3 sequence is 17 residues long. The ends were cut back, 4 bases at V and 0 bases at J, with 16 bases in the middle. DNA of the CDR3: TGTGCCAGCAGCTCAGTTGGTGGGGGGAGCTCCTACAATGAGCAGTTCTTC. This encodes CASSSVGGGSSYNEQFF.

The chain couples TRBV5-1 to TRBJ2-1, with 8 bases identical to TRBD2. This CDR3 is built from 15 residues. Germline values: CDR1 SGHRS, CDR2 YFSETQ. The ends lost 2 bases at V and 4 bases at J; junction bases unmatched: 5. CDR3 in DNA: TGCGCCAGCAGCTTTCTGGCTAGCGGGTACAATGAGCAGTTCTTC. Translating gives CASSFLASGYNEQFF.

This clone turned up a few times. The chain is built from TRBV7-2 and TRBJ2-1; 10 bases match TRBD1. This CDR3 region has 15 residues. Germline lookup yields CDR1 SGHTA and CDR2 FQGNSA. Germline trimming cut 4 bases from V and 9 bases from J; bases unmatched to any gene: 9. The CDR3 DNA follows: TGTGCCAGCAGCTACCGGACAGGGGGTCTAAGTGAGCAGTTCTTC. Protein sequence: CASSYRTGGLSEQFF.

This chain joins TRBV7-9 and TRBJ2-7, with TRBD1 matching 8 bases. This CDR3 region has 16 residues. Germline assignment: CDR1 SEHNR and CDR2 FQNEAQ (reference sequence). Unmatched junction bases numbered 9, after V lost 3 bases and J lost 2 bases. The chain's CDR3 is CASSFGVRGQTYEQYF. The CDR3 nucleotides are TGTGCCAGCAGCTTCGGCGTCAGGGGGCAAACCTACGAGCAGTACTTC.

This clone was seen more than once but under ten times. V usage is TRBV28 and J usage is TRBJ2-1, with D perhaps matching TRBD2 (5 bases). In germline, CDR1 is MDHEN, CDR2 SYDVKM. Trimming took 8 bases from V and 3 from J, leaving 20 bases between them. CDR3 length equals 16 residues. The CDR3 protein is CASLGGQILFYNEQFF. The CDR3 DNA is TGTGCCAGCCTGGGCGGGCAAATTCTCTTCTACAATGAGCAGTTCTTC. The entire variable domain, with the rest obtained from reference TRBV28 and TRBJ2-1, is as follows: DVKVTQSSRYLVKRTGEKVFLECVQDMDHENMFWYRQDPGLGLRLIYFSYDVKMKEKGDIPEGYSVSREKKERFSLILESASTNQTSMYLCASLGGQILFYNEQFFGPGTRLTVL.

J is TRBJ2-5 and V is TRBV3-1 (or the pseudogene TRBV3-2); no clear D gene. The CDR3 covers 13 residues. V lost 2 bases and J lost 9, with 13 bases in between. From germline, CDR1 is LGHDT and CDR2 YNNKEL (reference sequence). The DNA for the CDR3 is TGTGCCAGCAGCCAACAACTACCCGAGCCCCAGTACTTC. Protein sequence: CASSQQLPEPQYF.

This clone has only a few counts. This chain connects TRBV6-4 to TRBJ2-1; 10 positions match TRBD2. This CDR3 has 17 residues. V lost 3 bases, J lost 5 bases, and 10 bases stayed unmatched. Germline loops: CDR1 MRHNA, CDR2 SNTAGT. The CDR3, as DNA: TGTGCCAGCAGTGAAAAACCTGGACTAGCGGCAAACAATGAGCAGTTCTTC. This gives the protein CASSEKPGLAANNEQFF.

The chain carries TRBV19 and TRBJ1-4; 9 bases line up with TRBD1. Trimming took 6 bases from V and 7 from J; bases not matched to a gene: 9. CDR1 is LNHDA, CDR2 SQIVND, per germline (reference sequence). This CDR3 has 15 residues. CDR3 protein: CASRKSQGAGEKLFF. Written as DNA, the CDR3 is TGTGCCAGTAGGAAATCACAGGGGGCTGGTGAAAAACTGTTTTTT.

This clone was seen a few times. The V and J genes are TRBV27 and TRBJ2-2, with 9 bases identical to TRBD2. The CDR3 is 16 residues long. Looked up from germline, CDR1 is MNHEY and CDR2 is SMNVEV (reference sequence). The trim removed 3 bases at V and 1 base at J, leaving 3 bases unmatched. The CDR3 reads CASSFASGMNTGELFF. The CDR3 DNA reads TGTGCCAGCAGTTTCGCTAGCGGGATGAACACCGGGGAGCTGTTTTTT.

This chain's CDR3 is CASSFPRRAGANVLTF. CDR3 nucleotides: TGTGCCAGCAGTTTCCCCCGGAGGGCTGGGGCCAACGTCCTGACTTTC. This chain links TRBV28 with TRBJ2-6; tentatively, D is TRBD2 (6 bases). This CDR3 region has 16 residues. With 3 bases removed from V and 2 bases from J, the gap between germline ends came to 11 bases. Germline CDR1 is MDHEN and CDR2 is SYDVKM.

This clone was found once. This chain links TRBV28 with TRBJ2-2, with 13 bases identical to TRBD2. The trim removed 5 bases at V and 5 bases at J, leaving 2 bases unmatched. The CDR3 contains 15 residues. Germline CDR1 reads MDHEN; CDR2 reads SYDVKM. In DNA, the CDR3 is TGTGCCAGCAGTCCGGGACTAGCGGGAACCGGGGAGCTGTTTTTT. Translating gives CASSPGLAGTGELFF.

The V gene is TRBV28, the J gene TRBJ2-5, with 7 bases matching TRBD1. CDR3 length equals 18 residues. V gave up 5 bases and J gave up 2 bases; unmatched junction bases: 17. Germline CDR1 reads MDHEN; CDR2 reads SYDVKM. Here the CDR3 DNA reads TGTGCCAGCAGTGGAAGAAGGACAGGACCGCCCCGACAAGAGACCCAGTACTTC. Residues: CASSGRRTGPPRQETQYF.

The DNA for the CDR3 is TGTGCCACCAGGGACAGGATAAGCAATCAGCCCCAGCATTTT. Translation gives CATRDRISNQPQHF. The rearrangement links TRBV24-1 to TRBJ1-5; 7 bases line up with TRBD1. Per the germline V gene, CDR1 is KGHDR and CDR2 is SFDVKD. This CDR3 has 14 residues. V shed 7 bases and J 1 base; nucleotides not matched to a gene: 3.

The chain has TRBV28 and TRBJ1-2; unclear D gene. Trimming cost V 2 bases and J 8 bases, with 15 bases left between them. Germline V gene data show CDR1 as MDHEN and CDR2 as SYDVKM. The CDR3 runs to 14 residues. The CDR3 DNA follows: TGTGCCAGCAGTTTACCGGAGACCGGAATGGGCTACACCTTC. This codes for CASSLPETGMGYTF.

The V and J genes are TRBV5-4 and TRBJ2-3; the match to TRBD2 covers 12 bases. The CDR3 runs 16 residues. Germline lookup yields CDR1 SGHNT and CDR2 YYREEE (reference sequence). J gave up 5 bases and V 0 bases, and 4 bases lay outside the gene matches. CDR3 nucleotide sequence: TGTGCCAGCAGCTTGGTCCTAGCGGGAGGGCTAGATACGCAGTATTTT. It specifies CASSLVLAGGLDTQYF.

The rearrangement joins TRBV7-9 to TRBJ2-1; 7 bases align to TRBD2. The germline CDR1 and CDR2 sequences are SEHNR and FQNEAQ (reference sequence). J gave up 3 bases and V 3 bases, and 8 bases lay outside the gene matches. This CDR3 has 16 amino acids. The chain's CDR3 is CASSLAWGGIYNEQFF. Here the CDR3 DNA reads TGTGCCAGCAGCTTGGCCTGGGGAGGGATCTACAATGAGCAGTTCTTC.

V gene TRBV30 combines with J gene TRBJ1-6; D ambiguous. The ends were cut back, 0 bases at V and 12 bases at J, with 6 bases in the middle. Germline CDR1 is GTSNPN and CDR2 is SVGIG (reference sequence). This CDR3 has 11 amino acids. CDR3 amino acids: CAWSVHGPLHF. The CDR3 DNA sequence: TGTGCCTGGAGTGTACATGGACCCCTCCACTTT.

The chain carries TRBV24-1 and TRBJ1-5; D remains unclear. Trimming pared 2 bases from V and 6 bases from J, leaving 16 bases between. Germline lookup yields CDR1 KGHDR and CDR2 SFDVKD. This CDR3 contains 16 residues. The CDR3 reads CATSDSREGAFQPQHF. Written as DNA, the CDR3 is TGTGCCACCAGTGATTCTAGGGAGGGCGCGTTTCAGCCCCAGCATTTT.

This chain links TRBV12-3 or TRBV12-4 with TRBJ2-1; a possible D gene is TRBD2 (5 bases). V lost 7 bases and J lost 8, with 15 bases in between. The CDR3 is made up of 13 amino acids. The CDR3 sequence: CASTTDSGDEQFF. The CDR3 DNA follows: TGTGCCAGCACCACGGACTCGGGTGATGAGCAGTTCTTC.